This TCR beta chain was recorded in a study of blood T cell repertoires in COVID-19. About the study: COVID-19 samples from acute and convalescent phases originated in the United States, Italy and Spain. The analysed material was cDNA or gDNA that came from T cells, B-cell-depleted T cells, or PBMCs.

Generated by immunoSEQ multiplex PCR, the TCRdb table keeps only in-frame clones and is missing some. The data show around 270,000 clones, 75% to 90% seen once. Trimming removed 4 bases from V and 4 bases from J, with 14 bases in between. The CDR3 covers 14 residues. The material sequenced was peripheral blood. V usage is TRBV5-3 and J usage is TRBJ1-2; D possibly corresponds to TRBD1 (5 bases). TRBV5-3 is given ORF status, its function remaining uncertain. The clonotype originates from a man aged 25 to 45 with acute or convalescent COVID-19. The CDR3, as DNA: TGTGCCAGAAGCGAAGGGGAGGACTTCTATGGCTACACCTTC. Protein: CARSEGEDFYGYTF.